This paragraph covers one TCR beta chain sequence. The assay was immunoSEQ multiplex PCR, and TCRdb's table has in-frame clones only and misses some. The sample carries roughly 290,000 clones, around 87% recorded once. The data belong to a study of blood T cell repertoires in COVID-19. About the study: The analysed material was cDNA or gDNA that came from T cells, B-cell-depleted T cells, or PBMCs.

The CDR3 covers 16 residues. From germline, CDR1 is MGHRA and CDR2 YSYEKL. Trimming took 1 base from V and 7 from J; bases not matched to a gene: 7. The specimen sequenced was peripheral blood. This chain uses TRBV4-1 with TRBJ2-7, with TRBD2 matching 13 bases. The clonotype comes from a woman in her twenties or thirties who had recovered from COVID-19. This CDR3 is CASSQGLGLAGPEQYF. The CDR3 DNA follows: TGCGCCAGCAGCCAAGGATTGGGACTAGCGGGACCTGAGCAGTACTTC.